This TCR beta chain was recovered during a study of T cell responses to AZD1222 COVID-19 vaccine. Study at large: It was second doses at about 4 or about 12 weeks that were pooled.

Broader study findings: Nearly half of spike-specific TCRs reportedly target variant regions that are unmutated in the B.1.351 and B.1.1.7 variants. Scientists sampled the repertoires only once the peak T cell response had passed.

Worth noting for this clone: No antigen is known for it.

Sequenced by immunoSEQ multiplex PCR; TCRdb stores in-frame clones only, minus some. The profile shows 80,000 to 90,000 clones, under 95% of them singletons. Sequencing used peripheral blood, obtained on day 0 of AZD1222 vaccination. This receptor was taken from an adult in good health.

The CDR3 DNA sequence: TGTGCCAGCAGCCCCGGGACGCCACTTGGAGAAAATTCACCCCTCCACTTT. Translating gives CASSPGTPLGENSPLHF. This rearrangement joins TRBV5-4 to TRBJ1-6; tentative D call: TRBD1 (5 bases). V lost 4 bases and J lost 7, with 21 bases in between. Looked up from germline, CDR1 is SGHNT and CDR2 is YYREEE (reference sequence). This CDR3 comprises 17 residues. Filled out from reference TRBV5-4 and TRBJ1-6, the complete variable domain reads ETGVTQSPTHLIKTRGQQVTLRCSSQSGHNTVSWYQQALGQGPQFIFQYYREEENGRGNFPPRFSGLQFPNYSSELNVNALELDDSALYLCASSPGTPLGENSPLHFGNGTRLTVT.